One sample yielded the 14 T cell receptor beta chains listed below, sequenced in a study of T-cell memory formation after mild COVID-19. TCRdb re-derived calls from the 5' RACE reads in MiXCR, one entry per CDR3 protein. The table lists hundreds of thousands of distinct CDR3 sequences, about 23% of them singletons. The sample consisted of PBMCs or a T cell subset sorted from them (not recorded which). These TCRs come from an adult woman who had mild COVID-19 (a few samples of this study predate the infection). Cell type and time point are not known.

The gene calls are TRBV12-5 and TRBJ2-7; 10 bases are shared with TRBD2. Germline assignment: CDR1 LGHNT and CDR2 FRNRAP. This CDR3 is 20 amino acids long. Trimming cost V 4 bases and J 2 bases; bases outside gene matches: 20. CDR3 DNA: TGTGCTAGTGGTTCCCACCCCGCGACCTATACTAGCGGGAATACCTACGAGCAGTACTTC. Encoded protein: CASGSHPATYTSGNTYEQYF. Full variable domain (rest looked up from reference TRBV12-5 and TRBJ2-7): DARVTQTPRHKVTEMGQEVTMRCQPILGHNTVFWYRQTMMQGLELLAYFRNRAPLDDSGMPKDRFSAEMPDATLATLKIQPSEPRDSAVYFCASGSHPATYTSGNTYEQYFGPGTRLTVT.

This clonotype was observed a handful of times. The chain is built from TRBV14 and TRBJ2-1; D possibly uses TRBD1 or TRBD2 (5 bases each). The CDR3 loop spans 17 amino acids. V was clipped by 0 bases and J by 6 bases, with 18 bases between them. CDR1 is SGHDN, CDR2 FVKESK, per germline. The CDR3 DNA is TGTGCCAGCAGCCAAGATCAACCGGTGAGGGGCCCCAATGAGCAGTTCTTC. It encodes CASSQDQPVRGPNEQFF.

A few counts support this clonotype. The chain links TRBV7-9 to TRBJ2-7; D unresolved. V lost 1 base to trimming and J lost 12 bases, with 13 bases between them. Germline V gene sequence: CDR1 SEHNR, CDR2 FQNEAQ (reference sequence). The CDR3 sequence is 12 residues long. DNA of the CDR3: TGTGCCAGCAGCTTAGAGGGCCTAGACCGGTACTTC. Protein: CASSLEGLDRYF.

V usage is TRBV5-1 and J usage is TRBJ2-3; TRBD2 agrees at 10 bases. Germline lookup yields CDR1 SGHRS and CDR2 YFSETQ. This CDR3 is 16 amino acids long. V lost 0 bases to trimming and J lost 2 bases; unmatched junction nucleotides: 3. CDR3 in DNA: TGCGCCAGCAGCTTGGATCTAGCGGGGGACACAGATACGCAGTATTTT. This sequence encodes CASSLDLAGDTDTQYF.

This chain links TRBV10-3 with TRBJ2-1, with D perhaps TRBD2 (5 bases). The CDR3 length is 15 residues. Germline-derived CDR1 and CDR2 are ENHRY and SYGVKD. V was shortened by 8 bases and J by 0 bases, with 14 bases between the two germline ends. In DNA form, the CDR3 reads TGTGCCATCTCAAGAGCGGAGATCTCCTACAATGAGCAGTTCTTC. Protein sequence: CAISRAEISYNEQFF.

The chain employs TRBV11-2 and TRBJ2-2; TRBD2 matches at 10 bases. The V gene end was trimmed by 3 bases and the J gene end by 5 bases; junction bases not matched to a gene: 9. The germline V gene encodes CDR1 SGHAT and CDR2 FQNNGV. This CDR3 is built from 17 residues. The CDR3 protein is CASSLGSGRAYTGELFF. The CDR3 DNA sequence: TGTGCCAGCAGCTTGGGGAGCGGGAGGGCATATACCGGGGAGCTGTTTTTT.

This clonotype was observed a few times. V usage is TRBV27 and J usage is TRBJ1-1; D call uncertain. The CDR3 covers 14 residues. Trimming pared 4 bases from V and 0 bases from J, leaving 9 bases between. CDR1 is MNHEY and CDR2 is SMNVEV in the germline V gene (reference sequence). The CDR3 DNA sequence: TGTGCCAGCAGTTCCTCCCGGGTGAACACTGAAGCTTTCTTT. Protein product: CASSSSRVNTEAFF.

The gene calls are TRBV15 and TRBJ1-5; tentative D call: TRBD1 (5 bases). In germline, CDR1 is LNHNV, CDR2 YYDKDF (reference sequence). Trimming shortened V by 1 base and J by 6 bases, and 10 bases separated the two germline ends. This CDR3 spans 14 amino acids. CDR3 bases: TGTGCCACCAGCAGAGCAGGGCTGGCTCAGCCCCAGCATTTT. It codes for CATSRAGLAQPQHF.

This clonotype has more than one count but fewer than ten. The chain recombines TRBV12-3 or TRBV12-4 with TRBJ1-1, with D unclear. The CDR3 runs to 15 residues. V lost 7 bases and J 4 bases, leaving 19 bases between the germline ends. CDR3 sequence reads: CASTRSRVAGTEAFF. CDR3 DNA: TGTGCCAGCACCCGAAGTAGGGTTGCGGGCACTGAAGCTTTCTTT.

This chain connects TRBV7-9 to TRBJ1-2, with TRBD1 identical over 9 bases. CDR1 and CDR2 from the germline V gene are SEHNR and FQNEAQ (reference sequence). V was pared by 1 base and J by 6 bases, with 6 bases of the junction left unmatched. This CDR3 has 15 residues. The CDR3 spells CASSLVTGGLDGYTF. CDR3 nucleotides: TGTGCCAGCAGCTTAGTCACAGGGGGCCTCGATGGCTACACCTTC.

J is TRBJ2-7 and V is TRBV20-1; TRBD1 matches at 7 bases. This CDR3 has 16 amino acids. V lost 0 bases, J lost 0 bases, and 8 bases stayed unmatched. In germline, CDR1 is DFQATT, CDR2 SNEGSKA (reference sequence). Written as DNA, the CDR3 is TGCAGTGCTAGAGATCTGGGACAGCCAAGCTCCTACGAGCAGTACTTC. Translated: CSARDLGQPSSYEQYF.

The chain couples TRBV24-1 to TRBJ2-1; 14 bases align to TRBD2. Trimming at V came to 4 bases and at J to 6 bases, leaving 4 bases not matched to a gene. Germline V gene data show CDR1 as KGHDR and CDR2 as SFDVKD. This CDR3 comprises 16 residues. CDR3 sequence (DNA): TGTGCCACCAGTGACCCCGGGACTAGCGGGAGCAATGAGCAGTTCTTC. Translation: CATSDPGTSGSNEQFF.

The genes are TRBV29-1 and TRBJ1-5, with 8 bases aligning to TRBD1. Germline V CDR1 and CDR2: SQVTM, ANQGSEA. V was pared by 4 bases and J by 6 bases, with 2 bases of the junction left unmatched. This CDR3 has 12 residues. The CDR3 DNA reads TGCAGCGTTGGGACAGGGAGTCAGCCCCAGCATTTT. Protein sequence: CSVGTGSQPQHF.

The chain combines TRBV6-5 with TRBJ2-1; 9 nucleotides match TRBD2. The J segment lost 6 bases and the V segment lost 2 bases, leaving 11 bases of the junction unmatched. Germline V gene data show CDR1 as MNHEY and CDR2 as SVGAGI. CDR3 length: 17 residues. The CDR3 DNA sequence: TGTGCCAGCAGTTACCGGATGGCGGGAGGGGTTGGCAATGAGCAGTTCTTC. Its protein product is CASSYRMAGGVGNEQFF.